This T cell receptor beta chain came from a study of blood T cell repertoires in COVID-19. This CDR3 is 15 amino acids long. V shed 4 bases, J shed 6 bases, and the junction held 6 bases outside the gene matches. Germline values: CDR1 SGHRS, CDR2 YFSETQ. As regards this clone: In the same sample, other DNA sequences code for this CDR3.

In the original processing: Quantification of nucleated cells was approximated via reference gene primer amplification. TCRdb's copy holds only in-frame clones and misses some; the assay was immunoSEQ multiplex PCR. The DNA was the basis for D and trimming; V, J and clone size are from that table. The table includes around 80,000 clones, around 90% detected once. Sequenced sample: peripheral blood. The gene calls are TRBV5-1 and TRBJ1-4; 10 bases agree with TRBD1. The receptor comes from a man older than 75 with active or convalescent COVID-19. The CDR3 spells CASSLAGTGDEKLFF. CDR3 coding DNA: TGCGCCAGCAGCCTGGCCGGGACAGGGGATGAAAAACTGTTTTTT.